The rows below give T cell receptor beta chains drawn from one sample of a study of technical replicates of blood from a few donors. The table came from immunoSEQ multiplex PCR; TCRdb's copy has only in-frame clones and leaves some out. The data hold 60,000 to 65,000 clones, with 70% to 90% observed a single time. Sequencing was carried out using PBMCs. The receptors were gathered from a human donor in good health. Some clones in this sample may be carry-over from other donors' samples. The CDR3 runs from the conserved cysteine through the conserved F or W. The D gene is left open where the match is weak. A clone size is listed for some rows: how often the clone was seen (once, few, many), or a class if it is expanded.

clone size,V gene,J gene,D gene,CDR3 DNA,CDR3 protein
.,TRBV4-1,TRBJ1-6,.,TGCGCCAGCAGCCAAGATAGTAATTCACCCCTCCACTTT,CASSQDSNSPLHF
.,TRBV27,TRBJ1-2,TRBD1,TGTGCCAGCAGTTTAGGGCAGGGGGGCGGCTACACCTTC,CASSLGQGGGYTF
.,TRBV10-3,TRBJ1-2,.,TGTGCCATCAGTGAGTCGAGGCAGAGTAACTACAACTACACCTTC,CAISESRQSNYNYTF
.,TRBV6-6,TRBJ1-1,.,TGTGCCAGCAGTTACCCTGCTGAGGAAGCTTTCTTT,CASSYPAEEAFF
.,TRBV7-9,TRBJ2-2,TRBD2,TGTGCCAGCACCCTATCCGGGACTAAGAACACCGGGGAGCTGTTTTTT,CASTLSGTKNTGELFF
.,TRBV4-3,TRBJ2-7,.,TGCGCCAGCAGCCAAGACCGCTCCTCGGGCGAGCAGTACTTC,CASSQDRSSGEQYF
.,TRBV2,TRBJ1-5,.,TGTGCCAGCACCGGAGGAGGGGATGGCAATCAGCCCCAGCATTTT,CASTGGGDGNQPQHF
.,TRBV4-3,TRBJ2-3,TRBD1,TGCGCCAGCAGCCAGGCAGGACAGGGAGACAGAACGCAGTATTTT,CASSQAGQGDRTQYF
once,TRBV6-4,TRBJ2-4,TRBD1,TGTGCCAGCAACGACAGGGGGAACATTCAGTACTTC,CASNDRGNIQYF
once,TRBV7-9,TRBJ2-7,.,TGTGCCAGCAGCTTAAGTCCCGCAGGGTCCTACGAGCAGTACTTC,CASSLSPAGSYEQYF
.,TRBV29-1,TRBJ1-2,.,TGCAGCGCCGAGGGTCCCTATGGCTACACCTTC,CSAEGPYGYTF
.,TRBV9,TRBJ2-2,.,TGTGCCAGCAGCGTAGTGGGAGACACCGGGGAGCTGTTTTTT,CASSVVGDTGELFF
.,TRBV7-2,TRBJ1-1,.,TGTGCCAGCAGCTTAGCTCGTCCCACTGAAGCTTTCTTT,CASSLARPTEAFF
.,TRBV4-1,TRBJ2-3,.,TGCGCCAGCAGCCAAGTACAGGGAGATACAGATACGCAGTATTTT,CASSQVQGDTDTQYF
.,TRBV5-6,TRBJ2-7,TRBD1,TGTGCCAGCAGGTCCCGGGACAGGGGACGCGAGCAGTACTTC,CASRSRDRGREQYF
.,TRBV28,TRBJ1-2,TRBD1,TGTGCCAGCAGTTCGGCCGGGACAGGGAACTATGGCTACACCTTC,CASSSAGTGNYGYTF
.,TRBV7-9,TRBJ2-4,TRBD1,TGTGCCAGCAGCGCCGAGGGGACAGGGGCCAAAAACATTCAGTACTTC,CASSAEGTGAKNIQYF
.,TRBV12-5,TRBJ1-2,.,TGTGCTAGTGGTTGGGCGGGCAACTATGGCTACACCTTC,CASGWAGNYGYTF
.,TRBV6-6,TRBJ2-1,TRBD1,TGTGCCAGCAGTCTGCCGGGACAGCAAAATGAGCAGTTCTTC,CASSLPGQQNEQFF
.,TRBV7-9,TRBJ2-5,TRBD1,TGTGCCAGCAGCGTCACCGGGACAGCCCAAGAGACCCAGTACTTC,CASSVTGTAQETQYF
.,TRBV5-4,TRBJ2-3,.,TGTGCCAGCAGCTTGGGCGCTAGCCCCACAGATACGCAGTATTTT,CASSLGASPTDTQYF
.,TRBV5-1,TRBJ2-3,TRBD2,TGCGCCAGCAGCCCCCGGGACTACAAAGATACGCAGTATTTT,CASSPRDYKDTQYF
.,TRBV10-3,TRBJ1-3,TRBD1,TGTGCCATCAGAGCGACAGGGTTGGTTGGAAACACCATATATTTT,CAIRATGLVGNTIYF
.,TRBV6-1,TRBJ2-7,.,TGTGCCAGCAGTGAAGAAGGGGGGGGATACGAGCAGTACTTC,CASSEEGGGYEQYF
once,TRBV6-1,TRBJ2-2,TRBD2,TGTGCCAGCAGTCCGGGACTAGCACTCACCGGGGAGCTGTTTTTT,CASSPGLALTGELFF
.,TRBV18,TRBJ1-1,.,TGTGCCAGCTCACCATTCGTCGGGGCAGGGGATAACACTGAAGCTTTCTTT,CASSPFVGAGDNTEAFF
.,TRBV7-2,TRBJ2-7,TRBD1,TGTGCCAGCAGCTTAGAACACCGGACAGGGGAGCAGTACTTC,CASSLEHRTGEQYF
.,TRBV7-2,TRBJ2-7,TRBD1,TGTGCCAGCAGCTTAGGGACAGGGTCCTACGAGCAGTACTTC,CASSLGTGSYEQYF
.,TRBV5-4,TRBJ2-7,.,TGTGCCAGCAGCTTGTGGGGTACAGGGCGCGAGCAGTACTTC,CASSLWGTGREQYF
.,TRBV4-2,TRBJ2-7,TRBD2,TGTGCCAGCAGCCAAGCCGCCGGGGGGGACGCCTCCTACGAGCAGTACTTC,CASSQAAGGDASYEQYF
few,TRBV4-2,TRBJ1-2,TRBD1,TGTGCCAGCAGCCACGGCAACCCCCGGGACAGAAACTATGGCTACACCTTC,CASSHGNPRDRNYGYTF
.,TRBV4-2,TRBJ2-1,.,TGTGCCAGCAGCCAAGACCTGGGGGGCTCCTACAATGAGCAGTTCTTC,CASSQDLGGSYNEQFF
.,TRBV19,TRBJ1-3,TRBD1,TGTGCCAGTAGGCCCAACAGGGACAGCTCTGGAAACACCATATATTTT,CASRPNRDSSGNTIYF
once,TRBV7-9,TRBJ1-1,.,TGTGCCAGCAGCTACGTCCAGGGGCCGATCACTGAAGCTTTCTTT,CASSYVQGPITEAFF
.,TRBV9,TRBJ2-3,TRBD1,TGTGCCAGCAGCGTACCTCGGGACAGGGGCACAGATACGCAGTATTTT,CASSVPRDRGTDTQYF
.,TRBV2,TRBJ2-7,.,TGTGCCAGCAGGGGCAGGGCGCTTTCCTACGAGCAGTACTTC,CASRGRALSYEQYF
once,TRBV5-4,TRBJ2-7,TRBD2,TGTGCCAGCAGCTTGGAGACTAGCCCCCCCTACGAGCAGTACTTC,CASSLETSPPYEQYF
.,TRBV6-5,TRBJ2-7,TRBD1,TGTGCCAGTACCCGGGACAGGGCGTCCTACGAGCAGTACTTC,CASTRDRASYEQYF
.,TRBV6-5,TRBJ2-7,TRBD2,TGTGCCAGCAGGCTAGCGGGGGGGCCTTGCGAGCAGTACTTC,CASRLAGGPCEQYF
.,TRBV6-4,TRBJ1-1,.,TGTGCCAGCAGTGTTTACAGGAACACTGAAGCTTTCTTT,CASSVYRNTEAFF
.,TRBV4-3,TRBJ2-1,TRBD2,TGCGCCAGCAGCCAAGAAGCGGGAGCTAACTACAATGAGCAGTTCTTC,CASSQEAGANYNEQFF
.,TRBV6-1,TRBJ2-7,TRBD1,TGTGCCAGCAAAAGGGTGGACAGGGGGGACAACGAGCAGTACTTC,CASKRVDRGDNEQYF
.,TRBV2,TRBJ2-1,TRBD2,TGTGCCAGCAGGTACAGCGGGAGCGGCCACAATGAGCAGTTCTTC,CASRYSGSGHNEQFF
.,TRBV18,TRBJ1-4,.,TGTGCCAGCTCGCCGGGACATACAGGGGAAAAACTGTTTTTT,CASSPGHTGEKLFF
.,TRBV2,TRBJ2-2,TRBD1,TGTGCCAGCAGAGACACTGACAGGGCTTTAACCGGGGAGCTGTTTTTT,CASRDTDRALTGELFF
.,TRBV6-5,TRBJ2-5,.,TGTGCCAGCAGTTACTCGAGCGGTCAGGAGACCCAGTACTTC,CASSYSSGQETQYF
.,TRBV6-5,TRBJ2-3,TRBD2,TGTGCCAGCAGCTACTCTTCTAGCGGGGGCACAGATACGCAGTATTTT,CASSYSSSGGTDTQYF
.,TRBV6-1,TRBJ2-7,TRBD2,TGTGCCAGCATCCCTGGGCTAGCGGGCACCTACGAGCAGTACTTC,CASIPGLAGTYEQYF
.,TRBV18,TRBJ1-6,.,TGTGCCAGCTCCACACAGGGACCGAATTCACCCCTCCACTTT,CASSTQGPNSPLHF
few,TRBV7-2,TRBJ1-1,.,TGTGCCAGCAGGGAAACAGTGAACACTGAAGCTTTCTTT,CASRETVNTEAFF
.,TRBV5-4,TRBJ2-3,.,TGTGCCAGCAGCTTGGTATCAGATACGCAGTATTTT,CASSLVSDTQYF
.,TRBV7-3,TRBJ2-3,.,TGTGCCAGCAGCCCTGGGGGGTTGAGCACAGATACGCAGTATTTT,CASSPGGLSTDTQYF
.,TRBV5-6,TRBJ2-2,.,TGTGCCAGCAGCTTTTTTAGCCGGGGCGGGGAGCTGTTTTTT,CASSFFSRGGELFF
.,TRBV18,TRBJ1-2,TRBD1,TGTGCCAGCTCACCAGGACGAACCGGGACAGGGAACGGCTACACCTTC,CASSPGRTGTGNGYTF
.,TRBV5-1,TRBJ2-1,TRBD1,TGCGCCAGCAGGCAAATACCGGGACAGGGTCCCAATGAGCAGTTCTTC,CASRQIPGQGPNEQFF
.,TRBV27,TRBJ2-3,TRBD2,TGTGCCAGCAGTCGGAGGACTAGCGGGAGGGCAGGAGATACGCAGTATTTT,CASSRRTSGRAGDTQYF
.,TRBV4-3,TRBJ1-6,TRBD1,TGCGCCAGCAGCCAAGCCAGGGGGACAGGAAATTCACCCCTCCACTTT,CASSQARGTGNSPLHF
.,TRBV7-9,TRBJ2-2,TRBD2,TGTGCCAGCAGCCTCGAGGCGGGGGGAGAGCTGTTTTTT,CASSLEAGGELFF
.,TRBV11-2,TRBJ2-5,TRBD2,TGTGCCAGCAGCACGAGCGGGATTGAGACCCAGTACTTC,CASSTSGIETQYF
.,TRBV5-1,TRBJ2-3,TRBD2,TGCGCCAGCAGCTTTAATCCTAAGGGACTAGCGGGGGGCACAGATACGCAGTATTTT,CASSFNPKGLAGGTDTQYF